These 8 T cell receptor beta chains came from one sample sequenced in a study of T cell repertoires in cytomegalovirus infection. One entry per CDR3 protein, called by TCRdb with MiXCR from the reads. The data hold about 400,000 distinct CDR3 sequences, with about a sixth observed a single time. Sample: PBMCs. The receptors stem from a human donor in good health (CMV status not recorded). Some clones in this sample may be carry-over from other donors' samples.

This chain uses TRBV2 with TRBJ1-1; D is possibly TRBD1 (5 bases). The CDR3 has 14 residues. The germline CDR1 and CDR2 sequences are SNHLY and FYNNEI. V was pared by 7 bases and J by 1 base, with 13 bases between. CDR3 sequence: CASMVGRGNTEAFF. CDR3 nucleotide sequence: TGTGCCAGCATGGTTGGGAGGGGGAACACTGAAGCTTTCTTT.

This clonotype was recorded at least ten times. This chain connects TRBV7-8 to TRBJ2-1; D gene unclear. The V gene's germline CDR1 is SGHVS and CDR2 FQNEAQ. Trimming removed 0 bases from V and 4 bases from J, with 7 bases in between. CDR3 length: 14 amino acids. The CDR3 DNA sequence: TGTGCCAGCAGCTTAGCGGAAGTTTACAATGAGCAGTTCTTC. Protein sequence: CASSLAEVYNEQFF.

The chain carries TRBV18 and TRBJ2-7, with a possible D match to TRBD1 (5 bases). CDR3 length: 15 amino acids. Trimming pared 6 bases from V and 2 bases from J, leaving 17 bases between. The V gene's germline CDR1 is KGHSH and CDR2 LQKENI. CDR3 in DNA: TGTGCCAGCTCTACCGGACGGACATTCCCCTACGAGCAGTACTTC. Its translation is CASSTGRTFPYEQYF.

CDR3 region: CASSLAWGLGNEQFF. CDR3 DNA sequence: TGTGCCAGCAGCTTAGCTTGGGGCCTTGGCAATGAGCAGTTCTTC. This chain links TRBV7-2 with TRBJ2-1; a weak D match, TRBD1 (5 bases). The germline V gene has CDR1 SGHTA and CDR2 FQGNSA. This CDR3 has 15 amino acids. V was trimmed by 0 bases and J by 6 bases, leaving 12 bases between them.

This clonotype showed up many times. V gene TRBV7-2 combines with J gene TRBJ2-3, with D tentatively TRBD2 (5 bases). V gave up 2 bases and J gave up 4 bases, with 10 bases separating them. Germline assignment: CDR1 SGHTA and CDR2 FQGNSA. The CDR3 runs to 14 residues. This chain's CDR3 is CASSLRGPADTQYF. The CDR3 DNA reads TGTGCCAGCAGCTTAAGAGGGCCCGCAGATACGCAGTATTTT.

Regarding this clonotype: Germline and junction disagree at one end, which may indicate a read error. The chain has TRBV11-2 and TRBJ2-7, with D maybe TRBD2 (7 bases). CDR1 is SGHAT, CDR2 FQNNGV, per germline. This CDR3 has 17 residues. The CDR3 DNA reads TGTGCCAGCAGCTTAGGCCCAGGGAGGGGGGGCTCCTACAAGCAGTACTTC. Residues: CASSLGPGRGGSYKQYF.

The chain couples TRBV28 to TRBJ1-4, with D hard to call. This CDR3 is 15 amino acids long. Trimming shortened V by 5 bases and J by 1 base, and 11 bases separated the two germline ends. The germline gives CDR1 MDHEN, CDR2 SYDVKM. The CDR3: CASSLPVGTNEKLFF. CDR3 in DNA: TGTGCCAGCAGTCTCCCGGTCGGAACTAATGAAAAACTGTTTTTT.

The rearrangement uses TRBV2 and TRBJ1-2; 8 bases map to TRBD1. Germline CDR1 reads SNHLY; CDR2 reads FYNNEI. The CDR3 consists of 12 residues. With 10 bases clipped from V and 6 bases from J, the junction kept 7 bases outside the gene matches. DNA for the CDR3: TGTGCCACCAAGGACAGGGCAAATGGCTACACCTTC. Translating it yields CATKDRANGYTF.